This TCR beta chain was documented in a study of Ad26.COV2.S vaccination and SARS-CoV-2 variants. Study summary: Ad26.COV2.S was injected intramuscularly once or twice, 56 days apart. Study results and caveats: Recipients of vaccine and of placebo showed similar breadth of their non-spike TCR repertoires.

Treatment in this sample: some 19 received Ad26.COV2.S at low or high dose, single or two shots; about 5 received placebo; per-sample allocation not given. The samples date from day 63 after the first vaccine or placebo injection. In Boston, an adult donor aged 18-55 years took part. The data were produced by immunoSEQ multiplex PCR, yet TCRdb's version contains in-frame clones alone and is incomplete. The data contain over 350,000 clones, 80% to 90% of them seen just once; the ten biggest clones take up about 3.6%. With 0 bases removed from V and 9 bases from J, the gap between germline ends came to 11 bases. Germline CDR1 reads SGHVS; CDR2 reads FQNEAQ. This CDR3 has 13 amino acids. On this clone: The antigen is undetermined.

The chain joins TRBV7-8 to TRBJ1-1; D is ambiguous. The sample consisted of peripheral blood, taken in a trial of Ad26.COV2.S vaccine versus placebo. This TCR was sampled from a person aged 18-60 years who received the Ad26.COV2.S COVID-19 vaccine or a placebo. CDR3 DNA sequence: TGTGCCAGCAGCTTAGCTGCTCCAACGCAAGCTTTCTTT. Its translation is CASSLAAPTQAFF. The full variable domain, its missing parts supplied by reference TRBV7-8 and TRBJ1-1, is GAGVSQSPRYKVAKRGQDVALRCDPISGHVSLFWYQQALGQGPEFLTYFQNEAQLDKSGLPSDRFFAERPEGSVSTLKIQRTQQEDSAVYLCASSLAAPTQAFFGQGTRLTVV.